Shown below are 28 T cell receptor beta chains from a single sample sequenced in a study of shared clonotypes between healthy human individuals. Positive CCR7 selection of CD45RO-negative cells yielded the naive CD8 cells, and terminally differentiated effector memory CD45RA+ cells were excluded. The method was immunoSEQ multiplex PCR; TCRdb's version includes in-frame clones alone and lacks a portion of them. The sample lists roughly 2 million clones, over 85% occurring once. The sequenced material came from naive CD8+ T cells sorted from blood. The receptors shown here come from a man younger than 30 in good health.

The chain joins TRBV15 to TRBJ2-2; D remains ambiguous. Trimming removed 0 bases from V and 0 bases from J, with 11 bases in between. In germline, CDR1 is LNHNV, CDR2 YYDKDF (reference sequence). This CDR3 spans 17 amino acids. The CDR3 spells CATSRDRVQTNTGELFF. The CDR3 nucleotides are TGTGCCACCAGCAGAGATCGGGTGCAGACGAACACCGGGGAGCTGTTTTTT.

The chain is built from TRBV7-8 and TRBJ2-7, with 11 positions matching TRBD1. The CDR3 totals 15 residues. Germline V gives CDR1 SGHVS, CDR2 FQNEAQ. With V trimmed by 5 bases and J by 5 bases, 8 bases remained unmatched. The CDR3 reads CASSHGQGAKNEQYF. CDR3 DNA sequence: TGTGCCAGCAGCCACGGACAGGGGGCAAAGAACGAGCAGTACTTC.

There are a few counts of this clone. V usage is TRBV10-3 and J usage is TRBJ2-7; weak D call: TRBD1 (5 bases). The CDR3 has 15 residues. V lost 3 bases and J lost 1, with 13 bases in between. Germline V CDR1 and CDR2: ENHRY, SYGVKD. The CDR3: CAISESVGVSYEQYF. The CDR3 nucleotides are TGTGCCATCAGTGAATCCGTAGGGGTTTCCTACGAGCAGTACTTC.

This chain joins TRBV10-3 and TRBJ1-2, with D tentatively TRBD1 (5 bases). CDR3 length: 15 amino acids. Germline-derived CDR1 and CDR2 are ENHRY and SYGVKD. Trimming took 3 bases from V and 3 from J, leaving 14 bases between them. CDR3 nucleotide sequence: TGTGCCATCAGTGAACCGGAGGGGCTTTACTATGGCTACACCTTC. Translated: CAISEPEGLYYGYTF.

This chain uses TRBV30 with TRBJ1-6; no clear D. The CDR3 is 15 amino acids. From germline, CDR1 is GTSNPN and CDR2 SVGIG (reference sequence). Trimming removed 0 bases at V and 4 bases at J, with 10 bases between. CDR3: CAWSVAVSYNSPLHF. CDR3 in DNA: TGTGCCTGGAGTGTTGCAGTCAGTTATAATTCACCCCTCCACTTT.

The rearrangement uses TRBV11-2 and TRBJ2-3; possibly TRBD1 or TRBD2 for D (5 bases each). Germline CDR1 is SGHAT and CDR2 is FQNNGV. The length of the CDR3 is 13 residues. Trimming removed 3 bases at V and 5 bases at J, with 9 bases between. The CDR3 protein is CASSFGTVDTQYF. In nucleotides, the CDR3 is TGTGCCAGCAGCTTTGGGACCGTAGATACGCAGTATTTT.

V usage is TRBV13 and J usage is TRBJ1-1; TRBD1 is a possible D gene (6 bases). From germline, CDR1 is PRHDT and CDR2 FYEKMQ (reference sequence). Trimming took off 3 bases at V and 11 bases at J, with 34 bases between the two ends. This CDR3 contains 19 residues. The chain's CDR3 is CASSLWGQGSPTGPLRAFF. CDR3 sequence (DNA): TGTGCCAGCAGCTTGTGGGGGCAGGGGTCCCCGACAGGCCCTTTAAGGGCTTTCTTT. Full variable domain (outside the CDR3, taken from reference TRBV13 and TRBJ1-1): AAGVIQSPRHLIKEKRETATLKCYPIPRHDTVYWYQQGPGQDPQFLISFYEKMQSDKGSIPDRFSAQQFSDYHSELNMSSLELGDSALYFCASSLWGQGSPTGPLRAFFGQGTRLTVV.

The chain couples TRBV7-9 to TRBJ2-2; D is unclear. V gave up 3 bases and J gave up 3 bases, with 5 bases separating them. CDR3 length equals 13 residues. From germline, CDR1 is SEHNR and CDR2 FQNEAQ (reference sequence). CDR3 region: CASSFEDTGELFF. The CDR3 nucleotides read TGTGCCAGCAGCTTTGAGGACACCGGGGAGCTGTTTTTT.

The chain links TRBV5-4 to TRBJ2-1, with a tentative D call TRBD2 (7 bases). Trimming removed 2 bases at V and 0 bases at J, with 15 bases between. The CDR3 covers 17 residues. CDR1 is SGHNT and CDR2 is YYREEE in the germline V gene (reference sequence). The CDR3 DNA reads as TGTGCCAGCAGCTTAGAGGGGGGAGGGAGCTCCTACAATGAGCAGTTCTTC. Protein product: CASSLEGGGSSYNEQFF.

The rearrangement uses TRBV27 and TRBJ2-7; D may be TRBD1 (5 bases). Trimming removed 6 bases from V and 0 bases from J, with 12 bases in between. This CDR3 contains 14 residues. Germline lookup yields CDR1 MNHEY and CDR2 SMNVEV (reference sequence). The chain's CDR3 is CASSSLDNSYEQYF. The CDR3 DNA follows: TGTGCCAGCAGCTCGTTGGACAACTCCTACGAGCAGTACTTC.

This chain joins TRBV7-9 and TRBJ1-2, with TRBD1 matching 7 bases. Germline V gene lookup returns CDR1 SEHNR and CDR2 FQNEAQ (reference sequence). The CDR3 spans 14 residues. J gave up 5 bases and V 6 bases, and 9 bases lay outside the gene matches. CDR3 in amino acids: CASSAGQRLYGYTF. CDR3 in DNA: TGTGCCAGCAGTGCGGGACAGCGGTTATATGGCTACACCTTC. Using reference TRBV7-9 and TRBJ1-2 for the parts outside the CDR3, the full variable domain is DTGVSQNPRHKITKRGQNVTFRCDPISEHNRLYWYRQTLGQGPEFLTYFQNEAQLEKSRLLSDRFSAERPKGSFSTLEIQRTEQGDSAMYLCASSAGQRLYGYTFGSGTRLTVV.

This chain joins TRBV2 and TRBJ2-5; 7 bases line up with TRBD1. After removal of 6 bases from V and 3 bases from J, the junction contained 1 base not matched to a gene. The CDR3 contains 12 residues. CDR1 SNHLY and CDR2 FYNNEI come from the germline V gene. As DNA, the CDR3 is TGTGCCAGCAGAGACAGGGAAGAGACCCAGTACTTC. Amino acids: CASRDREETQYF.

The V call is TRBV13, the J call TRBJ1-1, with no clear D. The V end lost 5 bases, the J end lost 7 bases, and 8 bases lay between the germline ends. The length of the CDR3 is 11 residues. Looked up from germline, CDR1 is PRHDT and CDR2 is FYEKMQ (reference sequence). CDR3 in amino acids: CASSLGGEAFF. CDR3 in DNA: TGTGCCAGCAGCCTCGGCGGTGAAGCTTTCTTT.

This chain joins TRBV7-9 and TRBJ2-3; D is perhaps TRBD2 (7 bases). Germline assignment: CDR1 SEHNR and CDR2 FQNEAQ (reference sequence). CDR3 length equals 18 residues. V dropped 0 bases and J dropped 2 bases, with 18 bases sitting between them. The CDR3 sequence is CASSLAFGGGESTDTQYF. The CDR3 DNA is TGTGCCAGCAGCTTAGCGTTCGGAGGGGGGGAATCCACAGATACGCAGTATTTT.

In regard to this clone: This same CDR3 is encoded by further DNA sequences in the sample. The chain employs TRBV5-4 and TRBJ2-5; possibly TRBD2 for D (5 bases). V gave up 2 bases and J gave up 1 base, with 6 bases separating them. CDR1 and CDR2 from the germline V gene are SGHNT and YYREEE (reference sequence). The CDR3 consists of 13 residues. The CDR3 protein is CASSFRGQETQYF. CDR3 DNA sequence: TGTGCCAGCAGCTTCCGGGGCCAAGAGACCCAGTACTTC. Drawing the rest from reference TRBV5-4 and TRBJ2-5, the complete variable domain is ETGVTQSPTHLIKTRGQQVTLRCSSQSGHNTVSWYQQALGQGPQFIFQYYREEENGRGNFPPRFSGLQFPNYSSELNVNALELDDSALYLCASSFRGQETQYFGPGTRLLVL.

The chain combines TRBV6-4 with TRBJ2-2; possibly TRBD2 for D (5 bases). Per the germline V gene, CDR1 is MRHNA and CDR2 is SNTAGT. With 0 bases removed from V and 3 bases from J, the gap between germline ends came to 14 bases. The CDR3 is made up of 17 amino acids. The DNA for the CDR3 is TGTGCCAGCAGTGACTCATCGAGGGAGCCCGACACCGGGGAGCTGTTTTTT. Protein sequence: CASSDSSREPDTGELFF.

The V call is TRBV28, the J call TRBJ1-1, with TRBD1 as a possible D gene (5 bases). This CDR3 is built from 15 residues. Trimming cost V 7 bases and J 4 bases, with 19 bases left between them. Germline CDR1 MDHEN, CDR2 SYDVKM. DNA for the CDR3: TGTGCCAGCAATACCCGGGACCTTATCGTCACTGAAGCTTTCTTT. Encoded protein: CASNTRDLIVTEAFF.

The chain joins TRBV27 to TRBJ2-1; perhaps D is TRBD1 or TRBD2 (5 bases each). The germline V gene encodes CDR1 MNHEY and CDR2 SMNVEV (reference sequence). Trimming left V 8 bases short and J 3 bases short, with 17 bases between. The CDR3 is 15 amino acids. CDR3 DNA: TGTGCCAGCGGACTTATAGGGGTTTTCTACAATGAGCAGTTCTTC. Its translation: CASGLIGVFYNEQFF.

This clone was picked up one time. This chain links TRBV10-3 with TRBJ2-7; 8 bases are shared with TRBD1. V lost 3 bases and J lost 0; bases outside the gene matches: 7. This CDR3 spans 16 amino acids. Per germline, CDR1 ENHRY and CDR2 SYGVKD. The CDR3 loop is CAISDVMTGDSYEQYF. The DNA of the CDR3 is TGTGCCATCAGTGACGTGATGACAGGGGACTCCTACGAGCAGTACTTC.

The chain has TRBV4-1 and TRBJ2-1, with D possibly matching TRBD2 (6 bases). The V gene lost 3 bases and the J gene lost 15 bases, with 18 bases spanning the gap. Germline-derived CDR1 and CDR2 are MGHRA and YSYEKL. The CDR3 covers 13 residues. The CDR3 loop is CASSQGTGTYRFF. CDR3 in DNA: TGCGCCAGCAGCCAGGGCACCGGGACTTATCGGTTCTTC.

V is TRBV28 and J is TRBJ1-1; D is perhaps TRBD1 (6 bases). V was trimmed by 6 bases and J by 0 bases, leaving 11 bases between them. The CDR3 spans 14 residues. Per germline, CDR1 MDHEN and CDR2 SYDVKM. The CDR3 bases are TGTGCCAGCAGACCAGACAGGCTGAACACTGAAGCTTTCTTT. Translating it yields CASRPDRLNTEAFF.

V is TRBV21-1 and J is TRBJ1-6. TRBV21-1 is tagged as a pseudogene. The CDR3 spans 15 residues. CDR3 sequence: CARTGGLGYNSPLHF. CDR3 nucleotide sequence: TGTGCCAGAACGGGAGGTTTAGGGTATAATTCACCCCTCCACTTT.

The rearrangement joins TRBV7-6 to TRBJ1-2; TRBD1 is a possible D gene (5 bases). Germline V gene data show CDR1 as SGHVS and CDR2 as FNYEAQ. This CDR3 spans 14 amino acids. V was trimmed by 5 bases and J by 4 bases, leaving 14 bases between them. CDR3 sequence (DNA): TGTGCCAGCAGCCCGGGGGGATCGATCTATGGCTACACCTTC. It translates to CASSPGGSIYGYTF.

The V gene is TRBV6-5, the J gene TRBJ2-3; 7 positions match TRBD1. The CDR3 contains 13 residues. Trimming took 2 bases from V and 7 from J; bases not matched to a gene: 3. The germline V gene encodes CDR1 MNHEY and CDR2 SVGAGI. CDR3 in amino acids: CASSYGQAYTQYF. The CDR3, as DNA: TGTGCCAGCAGTTACGGACAGGCCTATACGCAGTATTTT.

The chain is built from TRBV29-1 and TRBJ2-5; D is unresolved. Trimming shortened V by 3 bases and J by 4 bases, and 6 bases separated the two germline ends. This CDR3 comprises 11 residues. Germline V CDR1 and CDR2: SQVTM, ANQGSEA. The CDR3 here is CSVDGLETQYF. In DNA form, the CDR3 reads TGCAGCGTTGATGGATTAGAGACCCAGTACTTC. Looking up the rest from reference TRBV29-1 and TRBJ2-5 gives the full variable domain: SAVISQKPSRDICQRGTSLTIQCQVDSQVTMMFWYRQQPGQSLTLIATANQGSEATYESGFVIDKFPISRPNLTFSTLTVSNMSPEDSSIYLCSVDGLETQYFGPGTRLLVL.

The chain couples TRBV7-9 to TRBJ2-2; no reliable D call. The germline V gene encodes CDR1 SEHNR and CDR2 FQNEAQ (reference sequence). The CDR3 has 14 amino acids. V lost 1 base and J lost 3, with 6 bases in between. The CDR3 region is CASSLVEYTGELFF. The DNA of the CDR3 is TGTGCCAGCAGCTTAGTAGAGTACACCGGGGAGCTGTTTTTT. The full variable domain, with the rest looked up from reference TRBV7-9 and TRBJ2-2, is DTGVSQNPRHKITKRGQNVTFRCDPISEHNRLYWYRQTLGQGPEFLTYFQNEAQLEKSRLLSDRFSAERPKGSFSTLEIQRTEQGDSAMYLCASSLVEYTGELFFGEGSRLTVL.

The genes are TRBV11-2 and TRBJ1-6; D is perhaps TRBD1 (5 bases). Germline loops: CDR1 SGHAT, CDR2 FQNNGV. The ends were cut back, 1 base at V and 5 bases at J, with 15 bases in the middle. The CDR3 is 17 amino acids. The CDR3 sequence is CASSLGPGTRDNSPLHF. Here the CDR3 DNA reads TGTGCCAGCAGCTTAGGACCGGGGACTCGGGATAATTCACCCCTCCACTTT.

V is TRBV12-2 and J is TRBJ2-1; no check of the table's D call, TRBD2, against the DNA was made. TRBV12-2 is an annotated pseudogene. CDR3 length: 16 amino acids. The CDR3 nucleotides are TGTGCAAGTCGCTTAGCGAGGCTAGCGGGGGGGAATGAGCAGTTCTTC. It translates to CASRLARLAGGNEQFF.